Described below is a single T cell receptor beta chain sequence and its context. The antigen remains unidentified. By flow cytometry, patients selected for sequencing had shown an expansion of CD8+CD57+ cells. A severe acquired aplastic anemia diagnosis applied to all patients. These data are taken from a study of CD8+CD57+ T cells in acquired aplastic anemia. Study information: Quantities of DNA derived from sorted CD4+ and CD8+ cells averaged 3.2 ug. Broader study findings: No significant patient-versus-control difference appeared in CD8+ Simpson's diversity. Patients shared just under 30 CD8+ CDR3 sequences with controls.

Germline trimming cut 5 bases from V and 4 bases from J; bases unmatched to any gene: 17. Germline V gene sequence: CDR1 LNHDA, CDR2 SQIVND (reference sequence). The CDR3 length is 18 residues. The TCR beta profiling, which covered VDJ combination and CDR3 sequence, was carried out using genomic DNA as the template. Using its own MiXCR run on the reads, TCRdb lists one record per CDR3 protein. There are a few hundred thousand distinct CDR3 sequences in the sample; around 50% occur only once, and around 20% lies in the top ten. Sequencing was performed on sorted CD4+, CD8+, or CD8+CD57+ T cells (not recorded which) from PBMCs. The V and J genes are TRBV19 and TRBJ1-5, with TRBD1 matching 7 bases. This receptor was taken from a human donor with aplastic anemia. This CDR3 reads CASSQQGRTGWRNQPQHF. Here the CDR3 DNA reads TGTGCCAGTAGTCAACAGGGGCGGACGGGGTGGCGAAATCAGCCCCAGCATTTT.